The 3 T cell receptor beta chains in this list originate from one sample, sequenced in a study of CD8+ T cells in alopecia areata listed by TCRdb under 2018. Libraries came from the immunoSEQ multiplex PCR assay. RNA was extracted from all samples and reverse transcribed into cDNA, which served as template for TCR sequencing. In TCRdb, the immuneACCESS table is reduced to in-frame sequences with V and J assigned. These tables do not hold every clone; where another copy was compared, an unresolved V gene accounts for under half, and the others remain unexplained. In all, the sample holds roughly 250,000 clones, and about 68% of those were seen once. The biggest ten clones account for approximately 1.2% of the sample. What the time point label conveys for this sample: baseline before oral tofacitinib. The material sequenced was CD4+ T cells sorted from blood, taken at week 0. These receptors all come from a human donor with alopecia areata.

The DNA of the CDR3 is TGTGCCAGCTCACCACAGGGGGAGTATGGCTACACCTTC. It codes for CASSPQGEYGYTF. The chain links TRBV18 to TRBJ1-2, with D maybe TRBD1 (6 bases). Trimming left V 1 base short and J 5 bases short, with 8 bases between. The CDR3 is 13 amino acids. Looked up from germline, CDR1 is KGHSH and CDR2 is LQKENI.

This clone appeared a few times. CDR3 nucleotides: TGTGCCAGCACAGGGAGCTCCTACAATGAGCAGTTCTTC. This encodes CASTGSSYNEQFF. V and J are TRBV6-5 and TRBJ2-1; either TRBD1 or TRBD2 may fit D (5 bases each). V was clipped by 7 bases and J by 0 bases, with 7 bases between them. This CDR3 is 13 amino acids long. Germline-derived CDR1 and CDR2 are MNHEY and SVGAGI.

The chain links TRBV18 to TRBJ1-1, with D uncertain. The germline CDR1 and CDR2 sequences are KGHSH and LQKENI. V dropped 0 bases and J dropped 0 bases, with 8 bases sitting between them. The CDR3 consists of 15 residues. The CDR3 DNA reads TGTGCCAGCTCACCACCGGAAGGAGTGAACACTGAAGCTTTCTTT. It yields the protein CASSPPEGVNTEAFF.